This entry lists 5 T cell receptor beta chains sequenced from one sample in a study of T-cell reconstitution after alpha-beta-depleted transplantation in children. A library of TCRbeta sequences, prepared with unique molecular identifiers, was generated. TCRdb recomputed calls from the PCR reads with MiXCR, one row per CDR3 protein. The sample carries about 610,000 distinct CDR3 sequences, more than 20% recorded once. Specimen: PBMCs, collected before TCRalphabeta/CD19-depleted stem cell transplant. All receptors derive from a boy in the first two years of life with Wiskott-Aldrich syndrome, due to receive a stem cell transplant.

The V and J genes are TRBV5-1 and TRBJ2-5; 9 bases line up with TRBD1. Per germline, CDR1 SGHRS and CDR2 YFSETQ. Trimming removed 0 bases from V and 5 bases from J; junction bases left unmatched: 11. This CDR3 region has 17 residues. As DNA, the CDR3 is TGCGCCAGCAGCTTGGCCTCGTCCGGGACAGGGACTGAGACCCAGTACTTC. This sequence encodes CASSLASSGTGTETQYF.

The V and J genes are TRBV20-1 and TRBJ2-7; 9 bases are shared with TRBD2. The CDR3 has 14 amino acids. Germline trimming cut 5 bases from V and 4 bases from J; bases unmatched to any gene: 9. CDR1 and CDR2 from the germline V gene are DFQATT and SNEGSKA (reference sequence). DNA of the CDR3: TGCAGTGCTTGGGCGGGAGGGGCGCGTTACGAGCAGTACTTC. As protein: CSAWAGGARYEQYF.

V and J are TRBV20-1 and TRBJ1-4, with 7 bases that match TRBD1. CDR1 and CDR2 from the germline V gene are DFQATT and SNEGSKA (reference sequence). This CDR3 region has 13 residues. Trimming removed 6 bases from V and 3 bases from J; junction bases left unmatched: 4. The CDR3 loop is CSAPGQANEKLFF. Here the CDR3 DNA reads TGCAGTGCACCCGGACAGGCTAATGAAAAACTGTTTTTT.

The J gene is TRBJ1-1, the V gene TRBV7-9; TRBD1 agrees at 10 bases. The germline gives CDR1 SEHNR, CDR2 FQNEAQ (reference sequence). The length of the CDR3 is 13 residues. V gave up 7 bases and J gave up 6 bases; unmatched junction bases: 5. CDR3: CASKTGGNPEAFF. In nucleotides, the CDR3 is TGTGCCAGCAAGACAGGGGGCAACCCTGAAGCTTTCTTT.

This clonotype was observed a few times. The gene calls are TRBV7-2 and TRBJ1-3; 7 nucleotides align to TRBD1. The CDR3 has 17 amino acids. The ends lost 5 bases at V and 3 bases at J; junction bases unmatched: 13. CDR1 and CDR2 from the germline V gene are SGHTA and FQGNSA. This CDR3 is CASSPRPARGIGNTIYF. The DNA of the CDR3 is TGTGCCAGCAGCCCACGGCCGGCCAGGGGGATTGGAAACACCATATATTTT.